The TCR beta chain under discussion was sequenced for a study of blood T cell repertoires in COVID-19. Turning to the study itself: The origin of the acute and convalescent COVID-19 samples was the United States, Italy and Spain. T cells, B-cell-depleted T cells, or PBMCs supplied cDNA or gDNA.

As processed by the authors: For nucleated cells, counts were estimated from reference gene primer amplification. The assay was immunoSEQ multiplex PCR, and TCRdb's table has in-frame clones only and misses some. Clonal size and the V and J genes are those of that table, whereas D and trimming came from the DNA. The sample comprises 70,000 or so clones, around 83% of which are singletons, and over 5% rests with the top ten. V gave up 2 bases and J gave up 8 bases; unmatched junction bases: 2. The CDR3 is 12 amino acids. Germline V lookup: CDR1 SEHNR, CDR2 FQNEAQ (reference sequence). The sequence came from a woman aged 55-75 years with acute or convalescent COVID-19. The rearrangement links TRBV7-9 to TRBJ1-2, with 7 bases fitting TRBD1. The sequenced sample was peripheral blood. CDR3 residues: CASSLTGAGYTF. The CDR3 region has the DNA TGTGCCAGCAGCTTAACAGGGGCCGGCTACACCTTC.